Below are 23 T cell receptor beta chains sequenced from a single sample in a study of OX40 agonist ivuxolimab in advanced cancers. Sequenced by immunoSEQ multiplex PCR; TCRdb stores in-frame clones only, minus some. Of under 25,000 clones listed, under 90% are singletons. Sequences were derived from CD4+ or CD8+ T cells sorted from blood, sampled in a trial of the OX40 agonist ivuxolimab. Source of these receptors: an adult with an advanced solid tumor such as melanoma, head and neck, liver or kidney cancer.

The rearrangement links TRBV5-6 to TRBJ1-2; D call uncertain. The CDR3 is made up of 13 amino acids. Germline V gene data show CDR1 as SGHDT and CDR2 as YYEEEE. V was cut by 4 bases and J by 4 bases, with 11 bases left in between. CDR3 in DNA: TGTGCCAGCAGCACCGAGCTTGGCTATGGCTACACCTTC. It specifies CASSTELGYGYTF.

This sequence joins TRBV20-1 and TRBJ2-3; D gene ambiguous. Trimming removed 6 bases at V and 2 bases at J, with 6 bases between. This CDR3 has 11 amino acids. Germline CDR1 reads DFQATT; CDR2 reads SNEGSKA (reference sequence). In nucleotides, the CDR3 is TGCAGTGCCGAAATCACAGATACGCAGTATTTT. It codes for CSAEITDTQYF.

The V gene is TRBV9, the J gene TRBJ2-1, with TRBD2 identical over 12 bases. With 4 bases clipped from V and 4 bases from J, the junction kept 6 bases outside the gene matches. The CDR3 loop spans 16 amino acids. The germline CDR1 and CDR2 sequences are SGDLS and YYNGEE. The CDR3 sequence: CASSPGLAGNYNEQFF. The CDR3, as DNA: TGTGCCAGCAGCCCCGGACTAGCGGGAAATTACAATGAGCAGTTCTTC.

V usage is TRBV5-4 and J usage is TRBJ1-4; weak D call: TRBD1 (5 bases). CDR3 size: 16 residues. Germline-derived CDR1 and CDR2 are SGHNT and YYREEE (reference sequence). V was trimmed by 4 bases and J by 2 bases, leaving 15 bases between them. The CDR3 is CASSEARGATNEKLFF. The DNA of the CDR3 is TGTGCCAGCAGCGAAGCACGGGGCGCCACTAATGAAAAACTGTTTTTT.

This clone occurred a few times. The gene calls are TRBV18 and TRBJ2-7, with 10 bases matching TRBD1. Per the germline V gene, CDR1 is KGHSH and CDR2 is LQKENI. Trimming at V came to 6 bases and at J to 5 bases, leaving 4 bases not matched to a gene. The CDR3 sequence is 13 residues long. In DNA, the CDR3 is TGTGCCAGCTCCCGGACAGGGGGACACGAGCAGTACTTC. It yields the protein CASSRTGGHEQYF.

This rearrangement joins TRBV6-5 to TRBJ1-5; D perhaps matches TRBD1 (6 bases). Trimming left V 1 base short and J 0 bases short, with 10 bases between. This CDR3 has 16 amino acids. Germline CDR1 MNHEY, CDR2 SVGAGI. CDR3 loop: CASSYLGGHSNQPQHF. The CDR3 coding sequence is TGTGCCAGCAGTTACTTGGGGGGGCATAGCAATCAGCCCCAGCATTTT.

This chain connects TRBV6-4 to TRBJ2-1, with no clear D. The CDR3 length is 14 residues. V was shortened by 0 bases and J by 7 bases, with 10 bases between the two germline ends. Germline CDR1 and CDR2: MRHNA and SNTAGT. CDR3 sequence: CASSDSRSRNEQFF. The CDR3 bases are TGTGCCAGCAGTGACTCGCGGTCTCGAAATGAGCAGTTCTTC.

The chain joins TRBV2 to TRBJ2-1; 13 bases align to TRBD2. CDR1 is SNHLY and CDR2 is FYNNEI in the germline V gene. The CDR3 spans 18 residues. The J segment lost 4 bases and the V segment lost 4 bases, leaving 10 bases of the junction unmatched. For the CDR3, the DNA is TGTGCCAGCAGTGGACTAGCGGGAGGAGTAACTGGGTACAATGAGCAGTTCTTC. Translation: CASSGLAGGVTGYNEQFF.

V and J are TRBV5-1 and TRBJ1-2; a weak D match, TRBD1 (6 bases). The CDR3 totals 12 residues. Germline V gene data show CDR1 as SGHRS and CDR2 as YFSETQ. The ends were cut back, 5 bases at V and 6 bases at J, with 11 bases in the middle. CDR3 sequence (DNA): TGCGCCAGCAGGCAGGGGAGGGATGGCTACACCTTC. Amino acid sequence: CASRQGRDGYTF.

The V and J genes are TRBV7-3 and TRBJ2-1; D possibly matches TRBD1 or TRBD2 (5 bases each). The ends were cut back, 3 bases at V and 4 bases at J, with 13 bases in the middle. The CDR3 covers 15 residues. CDR1 and CDR2 (germline): SGHTA, FQGTGA. The DNA for the CDR3 is TGTGCCAGCAGCTTGGAGGACAACCGATACAATGAGCAGTTCTTC. Residues: CASSLEDNRYNEQFF.

The chain couples TRBV5-6 to TRBJ1-2, with D perhaps matching TRBD1 (5 bases). Deletions cut 1 base from V and 7 bases from J, with 11 bases between. The germline gives CDR1 SGHDT, CDR2 YYEEEE. CDR3 length: 13 residues. The CDR3 DNA sequence: TGTGCCAGCAGCTTGAGTCAGGGCGGTGGCTACACCTTC. The encoded protein is CASSLSQGGGYTF.

The rearrangement links TRBV27 to TRBJ2-5; D unclear. The V gene lost 7 bases and the J gene lost 2 bases, with 17 bases spanning the gap. This CDR3 has 15 amino acids. Germline loops: CDR1 MNHEY, CDR2 SMNVEV (reference sequence). This CDR3 is CASTLHWANQETQYF. CDR3 coding DNA: TGTGCCAGCACCCTCCACTGGGCTAATCAAGAGACCCAGTACTTC.

The chain has TRBV27 and TRBJ2-1, with a possible D match to TRBD1 (5 bases). Germline CDR1 and CDR2: MNHEY and SMNVEV (reference sequence). The CDR3 contains 16 residues. V was shortened by 4 bases and J by 8 bases, with 21 bases between the two germline ends. The chain's CDR3 is CASSSSGIRWGHEQFF. The CDR3, as DNA: TGTGCCAGCAGTTCCTCTGGCATTCGCTGGGGCCATGAGCAGTTCTTC.

The V and J genes are TRBV5-1 and TRBJ1-1; TRBD1 is a possible D gene (6 bases). Trimming cost V 4 bases and J 3 bases, with 16 bases left between them. The CDR3 contains 15 residues. Germline loops: CDR1 SGHRS, CDR2 YFSETQ. The CDR3 reads CASSPRQVLDTEAFF. In DNA, the CDR3 is TGCGCCAGCAGCCCTCGACAGGTTTTGGACACTGAAGCTTTCTTT.

V and J are TRBV19 and TRBJ2-7, with no clear D. The germline gives CDR1 LNHDA, CDR2 SQIVND (reference sequence). V lost 2 bases, J lost 4 bases, and 6 bases lay in between. This CDR3 is built from 12 residues. CDR3 residues: CASSIWGYEQYF. The CDR3 DNA sequence: TGTGCCAGTAGTATATGGGGTTACGAGCAGTACTTC.

The chain couples TRBV19 to TRBJ1-1; D is undetermined. Germline loops: CDR1 LNHDA, CDR2 SQIVND (reference sequence). The CDR3 spans 12 residues. Trimming cost V 1 base and J 1 base, with 1 base left between them. CDR3 DNA sequence: TGTGCCAGTAGTATAGGGAACACTGAAGCTTTCTTT. It is translated as CASSIGNTEAFF.

The V and J genes are TRBV18 and TRBJ2-7, with TRBD2 matching 7 bases. The germline gives CDR1 KGHSH, CDR2 LQKENI. The length of the CDR3 is 14 residues. V was pared by 6 bases and J by 2 bases, with 7 bases of the junction left unmatched. CDR3 nucleotides: TGTGCCAGCTCTCATCGGACTAGACCCTACGAGCAGTACTTC. Translated, it gives CASSHRTRPYEQYF.

The rearrangement links TRBV7-9 to TRBJ1-3; weak D call: TRBD1 (5 bases). Germline lookup yields CDR1 SEHNR and CDR2 FQNEAQ (reference sequence). There are 15 residues in the CDR3. V lost 5 bases and J 1 base, leaving 12 bases between the germline ends. Here the CDR3 DNA reads TGTGCCAGCAGCCCCATCGGGACGTCTGGAAACACCATATATTTT. It is translated as CASSPIGTSGNTIYF.

This chain joins TRBV9 and TRBJ1-1; D uncertain. With 4 bases removed from V and 7 bases from J, the gap between germline ends came to 14 bases. CDR1 is SGDLS and CDR2 is YYNGEE in the germline V gene. The CDR3 covers 13 residues. For the CDR3, the DNA is TGTGCCAGCAGCATTCAACCGGCCGGTGAAGCTTTCTTT. Protein product: CASSIQPAGEAFF.

The chain employs TRBV28 and TRBJ2-7; D is unclear. The CDR3 length is 13 residues. Germline V CDR1 and CDR2: MDHEN, SYDVKM. With 7 bases removed from V and 2 bases from J, the gap between germline ends came to 12 bases. CDR3 sequence reads: CASTGLNPYEQYF. The DNA of the CDR3 is TGTGCCAGCACAGGCCTGAATCCCTACGAGCAGTACTTC. The entire variable domain, with the rest obtained from reference TRBV28 and TRBJ2-7, is as follows: DVKVTQSSRYLVKRTGEKVFLECVQDMDHENMFWYRQDPGLGLRLIYFSYDVKMKEKGDIPEGYSVSREKKERFSLILESASTNQTSMYLCASTGLNPYEQYFGPGTRLTVT.

This clone was seen only once. The V call is TRBV2, the J call TRBJ1-4, with D uncertain. Trimming left V 5 bases short and J 7 bases short, with 8 bases between. This CDR3 region has 12 residues. Germline V gene data show CDR1 as SNHLY and CDR2 as FYNNEI. CDR3 sequence reads: CASSLGSEKLFF. For the CDR3, the DNA is TGTGCCAGCAGTCTGGGTAGTGAAAAACTGTTTTTT.

The chain combines TRBV14 with TRBJ2-7, with D maybe TRBD2 (6 bases). Germline CDR1 and CDR2: SGHDN and FVKESK. CDR3 size: 14 residues. V dropped 6 bases and J dropped 0 bases, with 12 bases sitting between them. CDR3 protein: CASSFGGSSYEQYF. In DNA, the CDR3 is TGTGCCAGCAGTTTCGGGGGAAGCTCCTACGAGCAGTACTTC.

The gene calls are TRBV29-1 and TRBJ1-4; possible D gene TRBD1, 6 bases. Per germline, CDR1 SQVTM and CDR2 ANQGSEA. CDR3 length equals 14 residues. With 6 bases removed from V and 8 bases from J, the gap between germline ends came to 19 bases. Written as DNA, the CDR3 is TGCAGCGTAAAAGGGGGGACCTCCGTAGAAAAACTGTTTTTT. Residues: CSVKGGTSVEKLFF.